This TCR beta chain was sequenced in a study of regulatory T cells in long-lasting Graves disease. The table lists this clonotype with many counts. The antigen remains unidentified. Noted time point: newly diagnosed GD, antithyroid drugs for less than 3 months. TCR sequences were obtained from RNA taken from PBMCs. Study-level points and caveats: Persistent disease preferred TRBV28, TRBJ1-2 and TRBJ2-5.

V dropped 2 bases and J dropped 3; count of bases not matched to a gene: 7. Looked up from germline, CDR1 is KGHDR and CDR2 is SFDVKD. The CDR3 loop spans 16 amino acids. Through Arm-PCR of CDR3 regions and iRepertoire HTBI primers, TCR beta libraries were built. TCRdb reprocessed the multiplex PCR reads with MiXCR, giving one entry per CDR3 protein. The data show roughly 360,000 distinct CDR3 sequences, around 11% seen once. Another study also made use of these data, one on T cells in Graves' hyperthyroidism and ophthalmopathy. That publication notes: Stability of Graves' hyperthyroidism was defined as absent ophthalmopathy progression within 18 months. The HTBI set primed first-round TCR CDR3 RT-PCR.

J is TRBJ2-5 and V is TRBV24-1; TRBD2 matches at 8 bases. Sample: peripheral blood mononuclear cells (PBMCs), taken at new diagnosis, from a patient treated with antithyroid drugs. The receptor was derived from a woman younger than 30 with Graves disease. The CDR3 coding sequence is TGTGCCACCAGTGATTGGTCGGGAGGGCCGAAAGAGACCCAGTACTTC. Translation gives CATSDWSGGPKETQYF.